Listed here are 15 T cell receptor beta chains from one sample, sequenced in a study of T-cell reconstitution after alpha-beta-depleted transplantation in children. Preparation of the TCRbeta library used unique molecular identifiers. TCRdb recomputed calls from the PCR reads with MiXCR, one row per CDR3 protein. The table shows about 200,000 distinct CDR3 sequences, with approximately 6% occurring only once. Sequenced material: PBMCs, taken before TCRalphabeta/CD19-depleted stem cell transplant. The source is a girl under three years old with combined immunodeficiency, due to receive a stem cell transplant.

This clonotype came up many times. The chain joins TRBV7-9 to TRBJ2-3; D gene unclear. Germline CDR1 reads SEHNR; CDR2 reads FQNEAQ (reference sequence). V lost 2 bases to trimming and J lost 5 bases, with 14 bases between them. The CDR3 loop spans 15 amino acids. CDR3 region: CASSLLYPGGDTQYF. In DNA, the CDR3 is TGTGCCAGCAGCTTATTGTATCCGGGCGGAGATACGCAGTATTTT.

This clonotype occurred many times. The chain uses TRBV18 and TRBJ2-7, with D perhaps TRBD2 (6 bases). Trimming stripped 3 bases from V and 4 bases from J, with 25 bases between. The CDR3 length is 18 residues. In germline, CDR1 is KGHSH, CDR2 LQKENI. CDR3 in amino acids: CASSPSTKASAVWYEQYF. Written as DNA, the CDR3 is TGTGCCAGCTCACCTTCCACGAAGGCTAGCGCCGTGTGGTACGAGCAGTACTTC.

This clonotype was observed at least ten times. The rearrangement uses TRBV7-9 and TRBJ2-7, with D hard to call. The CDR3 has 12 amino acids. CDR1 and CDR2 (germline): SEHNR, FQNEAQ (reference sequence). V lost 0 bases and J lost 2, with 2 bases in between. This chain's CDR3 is CASSLAAYEQYF. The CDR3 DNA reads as TGTGCCAGCAGCTTAGCAGCCTACGAGCAGTACTTC.

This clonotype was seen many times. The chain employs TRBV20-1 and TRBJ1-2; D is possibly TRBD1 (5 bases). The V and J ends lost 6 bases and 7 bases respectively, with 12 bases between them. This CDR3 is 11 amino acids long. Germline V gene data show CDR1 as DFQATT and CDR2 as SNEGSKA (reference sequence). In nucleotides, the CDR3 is TGCAGTGCCAGGGAAGACGTTGGCTACACCTTC. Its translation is CSAREDVGYTF.

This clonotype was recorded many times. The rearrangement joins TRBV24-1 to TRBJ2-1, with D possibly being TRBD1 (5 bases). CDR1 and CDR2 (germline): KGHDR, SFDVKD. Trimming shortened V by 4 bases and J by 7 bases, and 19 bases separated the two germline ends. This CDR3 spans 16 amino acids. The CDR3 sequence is CATSDQGELTGNEQFF. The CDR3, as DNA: TGTGCCACCAGTGACCAAGGGGAACTAACCGGGAATGAGCAGTTCTTC.

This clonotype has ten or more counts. This CDR3 reads CASSLAGQGGIPGYEQYF. DNA of the CDR3: TGTGCCAGCAGCTTAGCTGGACAGGGAGGGATCCCTGGTTACGAGCAGTACTTC. The V and J genes are TRBV7-9 and TRBJ2-7, with D perhaps TRBD1 (8 bases). Trimming left V 0 bases short and J 4 bases short, with 22 bases between. Germline CDR1 SEHNR, CDR2 FQNEAQ (reference sequence). The CDR3 sequence is 18 residues long.

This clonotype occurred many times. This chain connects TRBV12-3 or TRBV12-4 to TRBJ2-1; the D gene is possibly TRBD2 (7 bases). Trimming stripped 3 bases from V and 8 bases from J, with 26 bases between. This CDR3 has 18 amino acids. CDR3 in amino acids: CASSFPRGGGNIRDEQFF. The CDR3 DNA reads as TGTGCCAGCAGTTTCCCCCGAGGGGGGGGTAACATAAGGGATGAGCAGTTCTTC.

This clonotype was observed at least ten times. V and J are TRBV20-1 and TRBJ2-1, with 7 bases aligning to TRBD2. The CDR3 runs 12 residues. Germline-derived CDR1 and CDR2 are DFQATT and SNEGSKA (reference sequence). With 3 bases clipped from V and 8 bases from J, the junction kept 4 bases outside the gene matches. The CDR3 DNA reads TGCAGTGCTAGGTGGGAGGGGTATGAGCAGTTCTTC. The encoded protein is CSARWEGYEQFF.

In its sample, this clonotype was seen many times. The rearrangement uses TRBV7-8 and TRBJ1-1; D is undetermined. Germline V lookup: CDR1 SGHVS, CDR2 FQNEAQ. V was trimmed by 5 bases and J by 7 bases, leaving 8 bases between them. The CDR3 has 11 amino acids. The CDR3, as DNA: TGTGCCAGCAGCGTAGGCCTTGAAGCTTTCTTT. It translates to CASSVGLEAFF.

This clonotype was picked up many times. The CDR3 bases are TGCAGCGTTATTCTGGACCGGTACGAGCAGTACTTC. This encodes CSVILDRYEQYF. This chain uses TRBV29-1 with TRBJ2-7; D remains unclear. CDR1 is SQVTM and CDR2 is ANQGSEA in the germline V gene. The V gene lost 5 bases and the J gene lost 4 bases, with 12 bases spanning the gap. This CDR3 region has 12 residues.

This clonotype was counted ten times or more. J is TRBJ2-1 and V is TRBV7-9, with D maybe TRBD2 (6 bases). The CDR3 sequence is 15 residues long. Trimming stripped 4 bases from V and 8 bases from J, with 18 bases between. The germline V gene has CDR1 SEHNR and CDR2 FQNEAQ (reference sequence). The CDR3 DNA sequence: TGTGCCAGCAGCTCCCATTGGGGGGATGGGGATGAGCAGTTCTTC. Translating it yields CASSSHWGDGDEQFF.

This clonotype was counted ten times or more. The chain's CDR3 is CASSFGTLAGFQETQYF. As DNA, the CDR3 is TGTGCCAGCAGCTTCGGAACACTAGCGGGGTTCCAAGAGACCCAGTACTTC. V and J are TRBV7-9 and TRBJ2-5; 10 nucleotides line up with TRBD2. The junction had 8 bases not matched to a gene; V was cut back by 3 bases and J by 1 base. Germline CDR1 SEHNR, CDR2 FQNEAQ (reference sequence). This CDR3 is 17 amino acids long.

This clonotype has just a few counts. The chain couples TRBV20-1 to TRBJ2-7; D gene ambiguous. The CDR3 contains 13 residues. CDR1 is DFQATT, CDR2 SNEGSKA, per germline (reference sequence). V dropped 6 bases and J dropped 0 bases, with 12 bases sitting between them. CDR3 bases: TGCAGTGCACCGGCCTGGCCCTCCTACGAGCAGTACTTC. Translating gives CSAPAWPSYEQYF.

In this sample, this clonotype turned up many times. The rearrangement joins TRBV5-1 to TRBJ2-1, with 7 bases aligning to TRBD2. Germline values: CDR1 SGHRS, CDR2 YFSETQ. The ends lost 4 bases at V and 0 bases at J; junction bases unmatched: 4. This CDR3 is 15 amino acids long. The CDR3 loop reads CASSASGDSYNEQFF. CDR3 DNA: TGCGCCAGCAGCGCAAGCGGGGACTCCTACAATGAGCAGTTCTTC.

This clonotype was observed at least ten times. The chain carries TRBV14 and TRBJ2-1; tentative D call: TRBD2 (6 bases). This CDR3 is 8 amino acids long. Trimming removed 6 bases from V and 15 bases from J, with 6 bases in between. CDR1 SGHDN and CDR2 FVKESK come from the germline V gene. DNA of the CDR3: TGTGCCAGCAGGGAGGGGTTCTTC. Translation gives CASREGFF.